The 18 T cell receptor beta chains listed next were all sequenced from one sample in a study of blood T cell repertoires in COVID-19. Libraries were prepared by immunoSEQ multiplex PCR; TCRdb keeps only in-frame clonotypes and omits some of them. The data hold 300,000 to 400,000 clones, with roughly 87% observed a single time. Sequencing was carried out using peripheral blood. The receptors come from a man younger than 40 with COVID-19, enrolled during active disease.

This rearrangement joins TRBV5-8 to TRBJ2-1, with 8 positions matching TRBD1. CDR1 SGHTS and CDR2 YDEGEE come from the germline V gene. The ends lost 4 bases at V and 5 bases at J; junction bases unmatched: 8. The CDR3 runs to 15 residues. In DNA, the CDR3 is TGTGCCAGCAGCCTAGGACAGGGAACCGACAATGAGCAGTTCTTC. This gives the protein CASSLGQGTDNEQFF.

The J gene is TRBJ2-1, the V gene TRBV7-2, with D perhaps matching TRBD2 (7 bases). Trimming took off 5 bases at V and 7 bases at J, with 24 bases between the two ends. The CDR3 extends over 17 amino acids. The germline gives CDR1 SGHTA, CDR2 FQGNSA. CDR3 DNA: TGTGCCAGCAGCCCCAAAAGGGGGGGGAGGGCCACAAATGAGCAGTTCTTC. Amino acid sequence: CASSPKRGGRATNEQFF.

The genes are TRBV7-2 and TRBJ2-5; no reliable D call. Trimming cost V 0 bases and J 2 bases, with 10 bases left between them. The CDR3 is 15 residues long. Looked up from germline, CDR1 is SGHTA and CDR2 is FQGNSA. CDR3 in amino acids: CASSLAWAPQETQYF. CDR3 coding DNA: TGTGCCAGCAGCTTAGCGTGGGCCCCTCAAGAGACCCAGTACTTC.

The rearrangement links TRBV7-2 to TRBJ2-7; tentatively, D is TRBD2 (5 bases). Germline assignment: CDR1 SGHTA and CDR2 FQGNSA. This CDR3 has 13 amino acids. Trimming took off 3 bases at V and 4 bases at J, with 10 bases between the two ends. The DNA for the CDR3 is TGTGCCAGCAGCTTCGTCGGGATTTACGAGCAGTACTTC. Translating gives CASSFVGIYEQYF. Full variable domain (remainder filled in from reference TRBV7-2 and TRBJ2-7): GAGVSQSPSNKVTEKGKDVELRCDPISGHTALYWYRQSLGQGLEFLIYFQGNSAPDKSGLPSDRFSAERTGGSVSTLTIQRTQQEDSAVYLCASSFVGIYEQYFGPGTRLTVT.

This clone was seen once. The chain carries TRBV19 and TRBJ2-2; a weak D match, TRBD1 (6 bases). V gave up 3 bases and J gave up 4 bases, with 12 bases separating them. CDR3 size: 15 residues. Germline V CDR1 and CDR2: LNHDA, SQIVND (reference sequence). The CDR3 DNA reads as TGTGCCAGTAGTATGATGGGACATCCCACCGGGGAGCTGTTTTTT. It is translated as CASSMMGHPTGELFF.

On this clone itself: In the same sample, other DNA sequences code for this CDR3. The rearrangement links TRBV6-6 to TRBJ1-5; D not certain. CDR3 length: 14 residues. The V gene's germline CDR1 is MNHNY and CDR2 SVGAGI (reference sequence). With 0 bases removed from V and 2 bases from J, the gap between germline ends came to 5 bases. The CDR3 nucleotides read TGTGCCAGCAGTTACTCGAGAGGCAATCAGCCCCAGCATTTT. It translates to CASSYSRGNQPQHF.

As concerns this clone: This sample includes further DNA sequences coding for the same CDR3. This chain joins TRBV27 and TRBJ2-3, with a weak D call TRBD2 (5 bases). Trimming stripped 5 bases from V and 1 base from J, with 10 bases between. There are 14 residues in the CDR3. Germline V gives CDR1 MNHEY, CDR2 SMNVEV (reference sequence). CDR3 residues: CASSPRDGTDTQYF. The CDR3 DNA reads TGTGCCAGCAGTCCCCGGGATGGCACAGATACGCAGTATTTT.

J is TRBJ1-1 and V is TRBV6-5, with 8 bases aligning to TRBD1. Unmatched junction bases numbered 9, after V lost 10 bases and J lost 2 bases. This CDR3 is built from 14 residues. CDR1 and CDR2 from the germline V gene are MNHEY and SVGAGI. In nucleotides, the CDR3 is TGTGCCATTCCGCGGACAGGGCAAAACACTGAAGCTTTCTTT. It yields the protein CAIPRTGQNTEAFF.

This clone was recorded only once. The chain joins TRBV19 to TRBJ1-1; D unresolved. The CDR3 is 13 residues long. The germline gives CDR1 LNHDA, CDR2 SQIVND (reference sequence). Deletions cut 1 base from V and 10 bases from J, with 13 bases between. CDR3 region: CASSIVLRQAAFF. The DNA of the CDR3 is TGTGCCAGTAGTATAGTGCTCCGGCAGGCAGCTTTCTTT.

CDR3 bases: TGCGCCAGCAGCCTAACCGGGACAGGTCACAATGAGCAGTTCTTC. This codes for CASSLTGTGHNEQFF. This chain connects TRBV4-3 to TRBJ2-1; 8 nucleotides align to TRBD1. The J segment lost 5 bases and the V segment lost 4 bases, leaving 7 bases of the junction unmatched. The germline gives CDR1 LGHNA, CDR2 YSLEER. There are 15 residues in the CDR3.

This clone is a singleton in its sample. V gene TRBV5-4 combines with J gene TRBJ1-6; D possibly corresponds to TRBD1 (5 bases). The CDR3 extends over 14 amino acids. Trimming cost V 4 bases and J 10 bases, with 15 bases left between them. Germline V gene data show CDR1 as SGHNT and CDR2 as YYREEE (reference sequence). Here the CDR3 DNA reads TGTGCCAGCAGCCCCTCTCGGGGGGACTCACCCCTCCACTTT. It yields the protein CASSPSRGDSPLHF. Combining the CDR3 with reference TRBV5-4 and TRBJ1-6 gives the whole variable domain ETGVTQSPTHLIKTRGQQVTLRCSSQSGHNTVSWYQQALGQGPQFIFQYYREEENGRGNFPPRFSGLQFPNYSSELNVNALELDDSALYLCASSPSRGDSPLHFGNGTRLTVT.

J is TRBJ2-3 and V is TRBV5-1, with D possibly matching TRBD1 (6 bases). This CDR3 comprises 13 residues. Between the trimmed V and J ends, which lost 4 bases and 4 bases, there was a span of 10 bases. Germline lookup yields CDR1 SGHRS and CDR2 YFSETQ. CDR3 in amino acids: CASSPDSPDTQYF. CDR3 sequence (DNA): TGCGCCAGCAGCCCGGACAGCCCAGATACGCAGTATTTT.

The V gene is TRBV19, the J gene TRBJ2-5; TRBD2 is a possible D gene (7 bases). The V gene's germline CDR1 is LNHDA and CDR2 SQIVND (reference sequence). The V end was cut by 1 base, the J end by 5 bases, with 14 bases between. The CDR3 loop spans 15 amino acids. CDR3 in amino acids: CASSIVPGGLETQYF. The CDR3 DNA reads TGTGCCAGTAGTATAGTACCGGGGGGCTTGGAGACCCAGTACTTC.

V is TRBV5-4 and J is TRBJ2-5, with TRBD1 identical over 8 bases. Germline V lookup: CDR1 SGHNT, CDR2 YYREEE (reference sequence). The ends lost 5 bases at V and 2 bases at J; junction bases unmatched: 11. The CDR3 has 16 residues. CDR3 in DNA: TGTGCCAGCAGATCAAGGACCGGGACAGGACAAGAGACCCAGTACTTC. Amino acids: CASRSRTGTGQETQYF.

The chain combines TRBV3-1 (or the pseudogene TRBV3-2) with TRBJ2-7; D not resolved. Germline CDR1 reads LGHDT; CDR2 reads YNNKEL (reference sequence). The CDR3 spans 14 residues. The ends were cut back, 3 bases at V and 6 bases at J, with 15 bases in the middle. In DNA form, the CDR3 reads TGTGCCAGCAGCCAGCGCTATTCCCAAACCGAGCAGTACTTC. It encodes CASSQRYSQTEQYF.

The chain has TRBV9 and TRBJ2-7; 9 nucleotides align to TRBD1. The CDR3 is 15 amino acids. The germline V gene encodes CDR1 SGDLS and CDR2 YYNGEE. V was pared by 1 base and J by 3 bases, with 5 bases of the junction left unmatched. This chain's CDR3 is CASSVMGGQGYEQYF. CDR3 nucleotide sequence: TGTGCCAGCAGCGTAATGGGGGGACAGGGCTACGAGCAGTACTTC.

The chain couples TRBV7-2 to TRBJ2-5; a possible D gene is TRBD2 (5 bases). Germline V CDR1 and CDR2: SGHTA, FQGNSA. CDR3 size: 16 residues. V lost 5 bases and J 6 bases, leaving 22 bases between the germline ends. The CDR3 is CASSLTSRTPVQTQYF. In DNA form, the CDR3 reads TGTGCCAGCAGCCTAACGTCGCGGACTCCCGTCCAGACCCAGTACTTC.

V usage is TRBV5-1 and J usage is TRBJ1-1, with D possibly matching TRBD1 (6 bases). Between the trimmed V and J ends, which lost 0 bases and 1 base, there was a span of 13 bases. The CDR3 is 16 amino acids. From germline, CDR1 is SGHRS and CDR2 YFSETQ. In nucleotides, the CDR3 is TGCGCCAGCAGCTTGGAGGCAGGGGTATGGAACACTGAAGCTTTCTTT. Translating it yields CASSLEAGVWNTEAFF. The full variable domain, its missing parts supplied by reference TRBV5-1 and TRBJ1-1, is KAGVTQTPRYLIKTRGQQVTLSCSPISGHRSVSWYQQTPGQGLQFLFEYFSETQRNKGNFPGRFSGRQFSNSRSEMNVSTLELGDSALYLCASSLEAGVWNTEAFFGQGTRLTVV.